The 10 T cell receptor beta chains reported below all come from one sample, sequenced in a study of cytomegalovirus exposure and HLA in healthy donors. Researchers ran the PCR with 60 Vbeta and 13 Jbeta primers. Data came from immunoSEQ multiplex PCR; TCRdb stores just in-frame clones and leaves some out. The profile shows around 190,000 clones, 81% of them singletons. The specimen was PBMCs. These receptors all stem from a man aged 35-49 years in good health and CMV-seropositive.

This rearrangement joins TRBV7-9 to TRBJ1-4; 9 bases agree with TRBD1. Germline V gene sequence: CDR1 SEHNR, CDR2 FQNEAQ (reference sequence). The length of the CDR3 is 14 residues. J was trimmed by 8 bases and V by 5 bases; bases with no gene match: 6. DNA for the CDR3: TGTGCCAGCAGCGAGGGACAGGGTATCGAAAAACTGTTTTTT. Its protein is CASSEGQGIEKLFF.

The CDR3 DNA reads as TGTGCCAGCAGCCAAACGGACATCTCCTACGAGCAGTACTTC. This gives the protein CASSQTDISYEQYF. This chain uses TRBV14 with TRBJ2-7, with D perhaps matching TRBD1 (5 bases). Germline CDR1 reads SGHDN; CDR2 reads FVKESK. Trimming removed 2 bases from V and 0 bases from J, with 8 bases in between. The CDR3 is made up of 14 amino acids.

This rearrangement joins TRBV13 to TRBJ1-1; perhaps TRBD1 as D (5 bases). Germline CDR1 reads PRHDT; CDR2 reads FYEKMQ (reference sequence). CDR3 size: 13 residues. Deletions cut 5 bases from V and 4 bases from J, with 11 bases between. The CDR3 is CASSHAGRTEAFF. CDR3 DNA: TGTGCCAGCAGCCACGCAGGGCGCACTGAAGCTTTCTTT.

Comment on this clone: This specimen includes other DNA sequences encoding the same CDR3. V and J are TRBV7-9 and TRBJ2-5; the D gene is possibly TRBD2 (5 bases). This CDR3 is built from 14 residues. CDR1 and CDR2 from the germline V gene are SEHNR and FQNEAQ (reference sequence). The V end lost 0 bases, the J end lost 5 bases, and 10 bases lay between the germline ends. The DNA of the CDR3 is TGTGCCAGCAGCTTAGCAGGAGGCCAGGAGACCCAGTACTTC. It codes for CASSLAGGQETQYF.

The chain is built from TRBV21-1 and TRBJ1-5; the table assigns TRBD1, which was not confirmed against the DNA. TRBV21-1 is recorded as a pseudogene. CDR3 length: 20 amino acids. The CDR3 here is CASSKVQGQASLEGNQPQHF. The CDR3 nucleotides are TGTGCCAGCAGCAAAGTTCAGGGCCAGGCTTCTCTTGAGGGCAATCAGCCCCAGCATTTT.

The J gene is TRBJ1-5, the V gene TRBV7-6, with 7 nucleotides matching TRBD1. The CDR3 consists of 14 residues. J lost 11 bases, V lost 1 base, and 8 bases had no gene match. Per germline, CDR1 SGHVS and CDR2 FNYEAQ. Here the CDR3 reads CASSLGQGSGAQHF. CDR3 DNA: TGTGCCAGCAGCTTAGGACAGGGATCGGGGGCCCAGCATTTT.

The rearrangement links TRBV7-8 to TRBJ1-5; D uncertain. CDR1 SGHVS and CDR2 FQNEAQ come from the germline V gene. There are 13 residues in the CDR3. V lost 1 base, J lost 7 bases, and 8 bases lay in between. CDR3 bases: TGTGCCAGCAGCTTAGGCCGGAGCCAGCCCCAGCATTTT. The encoded protein is CASSLGRSQPQHF.

The CDR3: CASSFTGGYEQYF. In DNA, the CDR3 is TGTGCCAGCAGTTTTACAGGGGGCTACGAGCAGTACTTC. This chain connects TRBV27 to TRBJ2-7; 8 bases are a match to TRBD1. J lost 3 bases, V lost 3 bases, and 1 base had no gene match. The germline gives CDR1 MNHEY, CDR2 SMNVEV (reference sequence). This CDR3 spans 13 amino acids.

The V and J genes are TRBV6-1 and TRBJ2-3; D is ambiguous. V lost 6 bases, J lost 5 bases, and 12 bases lay in between. CDR3 size: 13 residues. Per the germline V gene, CDR1 is MNHNS and CDR2 is SASEGT. The CDR3 region has the DNA TGTGCCAGCAGCTCATTCTCGGTAGATACGCAGTATTTT. Translating gives CASSSFSVDTQYF.

The chain carries TRBV5-4 and TRBJ1-4; D gene unclear. CDR1 and CDR2 (germline): SGHNT, YYREEE (reference sequence). V was pared by 4 bases and J by 0 bases, with 7 bases between. The CDR3 length is 14 residues. The CDR3 sequence: CASSHSATNEKLFF. The DNA for the CDR3 is TGTGCCAGCAGCCACTCTGCAACTAATGAAAAACTGTTTTTT.